This T cell receptor (beta chain) was sequenced during a study of neurological immune-mediated disorders. This CDR3 has 11 amino acids. The germline CDR1 and CDR2 sequences are DFQATT and SNEGSKA (reference sequence). V lost 5 bases and J lost 7, with 9 bases in between. Study-wide results and caveats: Subjects shared no identical expanded-clone CDR3 amino acid sequences, suggesting private TCR-beta repertoires in all groups.

Template-switch 5'RACE cDNA synthesis added a 10-nucleotide unique molecular identifier. TCRdb redid the calling of the 5' RACE reads with MiXCR, one entry per CDR3 protein. The sample carries tens of thousands of distinct CDR3 sequences, nearly 3.5% recorded once. This clonotype showed up many times. Its antigen is unidentified. This sequence originates from a man in his forties or fifties with multiple sclerosis. Material: PBMCs. The V gene is TRBV20-1, the J gene TRBJ2-1; D remains ambiguous. The DNA for the CDR3 is TGCAGTGCTGACGACATAAATGAGCAGTTCTTC. It codes for CSADDINEQFF.